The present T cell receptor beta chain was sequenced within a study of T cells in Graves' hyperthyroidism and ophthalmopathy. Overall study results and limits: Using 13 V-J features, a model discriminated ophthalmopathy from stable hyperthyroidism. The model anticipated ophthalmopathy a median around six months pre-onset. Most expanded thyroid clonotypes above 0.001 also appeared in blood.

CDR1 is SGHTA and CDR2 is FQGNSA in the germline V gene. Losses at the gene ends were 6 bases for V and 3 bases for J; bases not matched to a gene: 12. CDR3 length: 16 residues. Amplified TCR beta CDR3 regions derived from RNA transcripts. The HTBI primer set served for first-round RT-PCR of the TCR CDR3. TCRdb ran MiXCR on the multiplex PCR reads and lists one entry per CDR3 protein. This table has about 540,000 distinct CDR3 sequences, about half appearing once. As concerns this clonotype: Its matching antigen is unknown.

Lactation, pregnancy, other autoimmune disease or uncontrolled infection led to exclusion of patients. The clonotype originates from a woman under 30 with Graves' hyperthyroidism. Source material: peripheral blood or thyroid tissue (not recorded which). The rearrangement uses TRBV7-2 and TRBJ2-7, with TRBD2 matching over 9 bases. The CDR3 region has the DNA TGTGCCAGCAGTTACTCGCCCCTGACTAGCGGCTACGAGCAGTACTTC. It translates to CASSYSPLTSGYEQYF.